Listed below are T cell receptor beta chains from one sample, sequenced in a study of cytomegalovirus exposure and HLA in healthy donors. Some clones are missing from TCRdb's copy, which holds only in-frame ones; the method was immunoSEQ multiplex PCR. This table has some 96,000 clones, approximately 78% appearing once. The sample taken for sequencing was PBMCs. All receptors come from a woman aged 55 to 70 in good health and CMV-seronegative. CDR3s include the opening cysteine and the closing phenylalanine or tryptophan. A D gene is named only where the DNA matches it firmly. Only some rows state a clone size, as once, few, many or a class for expanded clones.

DNA	CDR3	J	V	size	D
TGTGCCAGCTCACCCACCGGGACAGGGTGGCCCTTTGAGCAGTTCTTC	CASSPTGTGWPFEQFF	TRBJ2-1	TRBV18	-	TRBD1
TGTGCCAGCAGCATCGCGGGGGTGGAGACCCAGTACTTC	CASSIAGVETQYF	TRBJ2-5	TRBV5-6	once	TRBD2
TGTGCCAGCAGCTTACTAGAGTCTGGGGCAGATACGCAGTATTTT	CASSLLESGADTQYF	TRBJ2-3	TRBV5-6	-	-
TGTGCCAGCAGCCTCGGGACTAGCGGAAACAATGAGCAGTTCTTC	CASSLGTSGNNEQFF	TRBJ2-1	TRBV7-8	once	TRBD2
TGTGCCAGCAGTTTGCGGGGGGTTACCTACGAGCAGTACTTC	CASSLRGVTYEQYF	TRBJ2-7	TRBV27	few	TRBD2
TGCGCCAGCAGCTTTAGTGGCACAGGGGAATGGGATGAGCAGTTCTTC	CASSFSGTGEWDEQFF	TRBJ2-1	TRBV5-1	-	TRBD1
TGTGCCAGCAGTGGGGGACAGGGGACCACAGATACGCAGTATTTT	CASSGGQGTTDTQYF	TRBJ2-3	TRBV7-7	-	TRBD1
TGCAGCGCTGGAGGGCTAGCGGGGACGGGGAACAATGAGCAGTTCTTC	CSAGGLAGTGNNEQFF	TRBJ2-1	TRBV29-1	few	TRBD2
TGTGCCAGCAGCTTAGACAGGGAAGGGGAAGCTTTCTTT	CASSLDREGEAFF	TRBJ1-1	TRBV7-2	few	-
TGTGCCAGCTCACCCAGGAGCGGGGTTCGCTCCTACAATGAGCAGTTCTTC	CASSPRSGVRSYNEQFF	TRBJ2-1	TRBV18	-	TRBD2
TGTGCCAGCAAAGGAGGACTGGACAATCAGCCCCAGCATTTT	CASKGGLDNQPQHF	TRBJ1-5	TRBV6-4	-	-
TGCGCCAGCAGCAGAGGCGACGGATCCTACGAGCAGTACTTC	CASSRGDGSYEQYF	TRBJ2-7	TRBV5-1	-	-
TGCGCCAGCAGCTTGGACGGGGGAGGTAGAGAGACCCAGTACTTC	CASSLDGGGRETQYF	TRBJ2-5	TRBV5-1	-	-
TGTGCCAGCCGACGACTAGCGGGAGCACGGGAGACCCAGTACTTC	CASRRLAGARETQYF	TRBJ2-5	TRBV6-5	-	TRBD2
TGCGCCAGCAGCCAAGATGGGGCCTCGGGTGACTACGAGCAGTACTTC	CASSQDGASGDYEQYF	TRBJ2-7	TRBV4-3	once	-
TGTGCCAGCAGCGTAGGGCGGGGGAACACTGAAGCTTTCTTT	CASSVGRGNTEAFF	TRBJ1-1	TRBV9	-	-
TGTGCCAGCAGTGAAAGGACACCTACGCAGTATTTT	CASSERTPTQYF	TRBJ2-3	TRBV2	-	-
TGTGCCAGCAGCCAAGAGGAGGCTTGGGTAGCGGGGGCCTACAATGAGCAGTTCTTC	CASSQEEAWVAGAYNEQFF	TRBJ2-1	TRBV14	-	TRBD2
TGTGCCAGCAGCCCGGTTGGAGGCCAAGAGACCCAGTACTTC	CASSPVGGQETQYF	TRBJ2-5	TRBV7-9	-	-
TGTGCCAGCAGCGGCTCCGGGACAGGCTCCTACAATGAGCAGTTCTTC	CASSGSGTGSYNEQFF	TRBJ2-1	TRBV7-2	-	TRBD1
TGTGCCAGCAGTGAGGCCTGGTATAGCAATCAGCCCCAGCATTTT	CASSEAWYSNQPQHF	TRBJ1-5	TRBV6-1	-	-
TGTGCCAGCAGTGCCCGGGATAATTCACCCCTCCACTTT	CASSARDNSPLHF	TRBJ1-6	TRBV6-1	-	-
TGCGCCAGCAGTTGGCGGGGGGTTAACTACGAGCAGTACTTC	CASSWRGVNYEQYF	TRBJ2-7	TRBV5-1	-	TRBD2
TGTGCCAGCGTTATCGGGGTGGCTGGGGCCAACGTCCTGACTTTC	CASVIGVAGANVLTF	TRBJ2-6	TRBV7-8	-	-
TGTGCCAGTAGTATGTGGGCAAGCAATCAGCCCCAGCATTTT	CASSMWASNQPQHF	TRBJ1-5	TRBV19	-	-
TGTGCCAGCAGTTCCCCGGGGGGGGCCAACGTCCTGACTTTC	CASSSPGGANVLTF	TRBJ2-6	TRBV6-5	once	-
TGTGCCAGCAGCTCGGGACACGCCTCTGGAAACACCATATATTTT	CASSSGHASGNTIYF	TRBJ1-3	TRBV5-6	-	-
TGTGCCAGCAGTCCGGCGGACTTGACCGCTGAAGCTTTCTTT	CASSPADLTAEAFF	TRBJ1-1	TRBV28	once	-
TGTGCCAGCAGCTTGGGGTCTCTAGCGGACGAGCAGTACTTC	CASSLGSLADEQYF	TRBJ2-7	TRBV5-4	-	TRBD2
TGTGCCAGCATCCATAAGTTGGGACAGGGCCATGAGCAGTTCTTC	CASIHKLGQGHEQFF	TRBJ2-1	TRBV7-9	-	TRBD1
TGCAGCGCCCCCCCCAGGGGCAAGGTGGATGAGCAGTTCTTC	CSAPPRGKVDEQFF	TRBJ2-1	TRBV29-1	-	-
TGTGCCAGCAGTTACGGCAGTTACACCGGGGAGCTGTTTTTT	CASSYGSYTGELFF	TRBJ2-2	TRBV6-5	-	-
TGCGCCAGCAGCTTGGCCCCAGGGTACTACGAGCAGTACTTC	CASSLAPGYYEQYF	TRBJ2-7	TRBV5-1	-	-
TGTGCCAGCAGGCGAGACAGGGACGCTAACTATGGCTACACCTTC	CASRRDRDANYGYTF	TRBJ1-2	TRBV6-5	-	TRBD1
TGCGCCAGCAGCCAAGGACAGTTTAGCAATCAGCCCCAGCATTTT	CASSQGQFSNQPQHF	TRBJ1-5	TRBV4-3	few	-
TGTGCCAGCAGCTGGGGACAGGGGGAGCTGTTTTTT	CASSWGQGELFF	TRBJ2-2	TRBV5-6	-	TRBD1
TGTGCCAGCAGCTTTATGCGGGACAGGGACTCTATCGGTTTCACCGGGGAGCTGTTTTTT	CASSFMRDRDSIGFTGELFF	TRBJ2-2	TRBV7-7	-	TRBD1
TGCGCCAGCAGCCAAGATGCGGGAAACACTGAAGCTTTCTTT	CASSQDAGNTEAFF	TRBJ1-1	TRBV4-1	-	-
TGCGCCAGCAGCCTGGCCGGGGACAGGGGTGAAGCTTTCTTT	CASSLAGDRGEAFF	TRBJ1-1	TRBV5-1	-	TRBD1
TGCAGCGTTGAAGATTCCGGCTATGGCTACACCTTC	CSVEDSGYGYTF	TRBJ1-2	TRBV29-1	-	-
TGTGCCAGCAGTCTGGGGCCGGAAGAGTATTCACCCCTCCACTTT	CASSLGPEEYSPLHF	TRBJ1-6	TRBV6-5	-	-
TGCGCCAGCAGCCAAGATAGTAGGGCGGGGGGGGAAAAACTGTTTTTT	CASSQDSRAGGEKLFF	TRBJ1-4	TRBV4-3	-	-
TGTGCCACCAGCAGAGGCGACAGGGGGGAAGAGACCCAGTACTTC	CATSRGDRGEETQYF	TRBJ2-5	TRBV15	-	TRBD1
TGTGCCAGCAGCTTAGGAATAACAGGGGACTCTGGAAACACCATATATTTT	CASSLGITGDSGNTIYF	TRBJ1-3	TRBV7-6	-	TRBD1
TGTGCCAGCAGCTTAGGAGGGCAGGTCGTCGAGACCCAGTACTTC	CASSLGGQVVETQYF	TRBJ2-5	TRBV7-2	-	-
TGCGCCAGCAGCCAAGCACGACAGGCATCCTACGAGCAGTACTTC	CASSQARQASYEQYF	TRBJ2-7	TRBV4-3	-	-
TGTGCCAGCACTTTCCCTGGACAGATCTATGGCTACACCTTC	CASTFPGQIYGYTF	TRBJ1-2	TRBV28	-	-
TGCGCCAGCAGCCCCCTTACAGGGTTTGGATCTAGAAGAGAGCAGTTCTTC	CASSPLTGFGSRREQFF	TRBJ2-1	TRBV5-1	-	-